Given below is one T cell receptor (beta chain) in context. One end of the junction is discordant with germline, which a read error may explain. This sample is part of a study of technical replicates of blood from a few donors. CDR1 is SEHNR and CDR2 is FQNEAQ in the germline V gene (reference sequence). CDR3 length: 13 amino acids. Data came from immunoSEQ multiplex PCR; TCRdb stores just in-frame clones and leaves some out. The table shows just under 85,000 clones, with around nine tenths occurring only once. This TCR was sampled from a human donor in good health. Sequenced sample: T cells isolated from PBMCs. The rearrangement links TRBV7-9 to TRBJ2-7; weak D call: TRBD1 (5 bases). This chain's CDR3 is CASSSIHRYGQYF. For the CDR3, the DNA is TGTGCCAGCAGCAGTATCCACAGGTACGGGCAGTACTTC.